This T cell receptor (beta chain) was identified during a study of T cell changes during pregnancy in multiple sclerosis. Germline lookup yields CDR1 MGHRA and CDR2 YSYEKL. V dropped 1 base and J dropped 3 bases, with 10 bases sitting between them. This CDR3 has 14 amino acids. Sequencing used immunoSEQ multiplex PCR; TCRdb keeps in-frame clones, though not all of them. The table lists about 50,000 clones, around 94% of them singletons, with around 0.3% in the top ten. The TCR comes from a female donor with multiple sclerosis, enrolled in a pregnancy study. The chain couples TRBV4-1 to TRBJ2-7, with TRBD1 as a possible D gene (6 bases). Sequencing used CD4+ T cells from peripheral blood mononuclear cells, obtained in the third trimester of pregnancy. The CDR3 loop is CASSQGQGSYEQYF. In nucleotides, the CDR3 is TGCGCCAGCAGCCAAGGGCAGGGGAGCTACGAGCAGTACTTC.